This entry lists 9 T cell receptor beta chains sequenced from one sample in a study of T cells in Graves' hyperthyroidism and ophthalmopathy. The TCR beta CDR3 regions underwent amplification using RNA transcripts as the source. TCR CDR3 regions were first amplified by RT-PCR with HTBI primers. MiXCR was run by TCRdb on the multiplex PCR reads, yielding one entry per CDR3 protein. In the table there are nearly 750,000 distinct CDR3 sequences, around 40% of which are singletons. Sample: blood. These receptors originate from a woman between 40 and 55 years old with Graves' hyperthyroidism.

This chain links TRBV18 with TRBJ2-7; D possibly corresponds to TRBD1 (6 bases). Per the germline V gene, CDR1 is KGHSH and CDR2 is LQKENI. V dropped 3 bases and J dropped 6 bases, with 15 bases sitting between them. CDR3 length: 14 amino acids. CDR3 residues: CASSPPAGAIEQYF. DNA of the CDR3: TGTGCCAGCTCACCCCCAGCAGGGGCAATCGAGCAGTACTTC.

This clonotype was found a few times. The chain joins TRBV20-1 to TRBJ1-6; possibly TRBD1 for D (5 bases). Germline lookup yields CDR1 DFQATT and CDR2 SNEGSKA (reference sequence). V gave up 6 bases and J gave up 7 bases, with 13 bases separating them. The CDR3 is 13 residues long. The CDR3 DNA reads as TGCAGTGCCGGGGGGGGTCTAAATTCACCCCTCCACTTT. Translated, it gives CSAGGGLNSPLHF.

This clonotype has a count of ten or more. The chain employs TRBV10-3 and TRBJ1-1; 8 bases agree with TRBD1. Germline lookup yields CDR1 ENHRY and CDR2 SYGVKD. After removal of 9 bases from V and 2 bases from J, the junction contained 5 bases not matched to a gene. There are 13 residues in the CDR3. In DNA form, the CDR3 reads TGTGCCATGTCCGGGACAGGCAACACTGAAGCTTTCTTT. Residues: CAMSGTGNTEAFF.

The rearrangement joins TRBV27 to TRBJ1-1; 12 bases align to TRBD1. This CDR3 spans 16 amino acids. Germline CDR1 and CDR2: MNHEY and SMNVEV (reference sequence). V dropped 4 bases and J dropped 5; count of bases not matched to a gene: 8. The CDR3 nucleotides are TGTGCCAGCAGTTCTCCGGGACAGGGGGCGAGGACTGAAGCTTTCTTT. Translated, it gives CASSSPGQGARTEAFF.

This clonotype was counted between two and nine times. The V and J genes are TRBV3-1 and TRBJ2-7; 8 bases line up with TRBD1. The CDR3 has 16 residues. CDR1 is LGHDT, CDR2 YNNKEL, per germline (reference sequence). J was trimmed by 1 base and V by 3 bases; bases with no gene match: 8. CDR3 region: CASSQQTGTGSYEQYF. The CDR3 DNA follows: TGTGCCAGCAGCCAGCAAACCGGGACAGGTTCCTACGAGCAGTACTTC.

This clonotype was counted only a few times. The chain links TRBV19 to TRBJ1-1; D remains unclear. CDR1 and CDR2 (germline): LNHDA, SQIVND (reference sequence). Trimming took off 6 bases at V and 13 bases at J, with 24 bases between the two ends. This CDR3 is built from 14 residues. The CDR3 is CASRPGLGREYDFF. In DNA form, the CDR3 reads TGTGCCAGTAGGCCGGGTCTTGGGAGGGAGTATGATTTCTTT. Full variable domain (remainder filled in from reference TRBV19 and TRBJ1-1): DGGITQSPKYLFRKEGQNVTLSCEQNLNHDAMYWYRQDPGQGLRLIYYSQIVNDFQKGDIAEGYSVSREKKESFPLTVTSAQKNPTAFYLCASRPGLGREYDFFGQGTRLTVV.

The CDR3 is CASSLQGPYSNQPQHF. The CDR3 DNA reads TGCGCCAGCAGCCTCCAGGGACCGTATAGCAATCAGCCCCAGCATTTT. The V gene is TRBV5-1, the J gene TRBJ1-5; a weak D match, TRBD1 (5 bases). Between the trimmed V and J ends, which lost 4 bases and 0 bases, there was a span of 14 bases. The CDR3 runs to 16 residues. CDR1 is SGHRS and CDR2 is YFSETQ in the germline V gene.

The chain carries TRBV20-1 and TRBJ1-1; D possibly corresponds to TRBD1 (5 bases). The CDR3 is made up of 16 amino acids. Deletions cut 0 bases from V and 1 base from J, with 15 bases between. Germline V CDR1 and CDR2: DFQATT, SNEGSKA (reference sequence). CDR3 coding DNA: TGCAGTGCTAGAGATACGGGGGGGGGAACGAACACTGAAGCTTTCTTT. Its protein is CSARDTGGGTNTEAFF.

This clonotype was seen repeatedly, ten times or more. V usage is TRBV7-8 and J usage is TRBJ1-1; 7 bases map to TRBD1. Looked up from germline, CDR1 is SGHVS and CDR2 is FQNEAQ. This CDR3 region has 12 residues. V lost 5 bases, J lost 7 bases, and 4 bases stayed unmatched. The CDR3 loop reads CASSQGQVEAFF. The CDR3 DNA is TGTGCCAGCAGCCAAGGACAGGTTGAAGCTTTCTTT.